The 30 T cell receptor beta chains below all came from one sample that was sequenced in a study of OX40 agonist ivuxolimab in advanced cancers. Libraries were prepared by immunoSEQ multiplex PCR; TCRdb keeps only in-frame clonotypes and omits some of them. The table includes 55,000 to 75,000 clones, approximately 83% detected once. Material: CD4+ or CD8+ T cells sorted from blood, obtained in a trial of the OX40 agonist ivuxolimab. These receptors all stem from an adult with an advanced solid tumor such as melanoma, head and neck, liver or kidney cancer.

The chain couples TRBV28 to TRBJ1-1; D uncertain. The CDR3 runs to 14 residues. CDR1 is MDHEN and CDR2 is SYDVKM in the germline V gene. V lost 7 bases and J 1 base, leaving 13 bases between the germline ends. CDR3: CASTKARANTEAFF. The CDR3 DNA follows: TGTGCCAGCACCAAGGCCCGGGCGAACACTGAAGCTTTCTTT.

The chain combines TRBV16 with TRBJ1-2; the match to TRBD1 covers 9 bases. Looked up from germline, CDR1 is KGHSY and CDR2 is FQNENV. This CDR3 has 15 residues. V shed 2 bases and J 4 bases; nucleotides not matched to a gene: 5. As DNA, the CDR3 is TGTGCCAGCAGCCAAACAGGGGGCGTTGGCTATGGCTACACCTTC. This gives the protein CASSQTGGVGYGYTF.

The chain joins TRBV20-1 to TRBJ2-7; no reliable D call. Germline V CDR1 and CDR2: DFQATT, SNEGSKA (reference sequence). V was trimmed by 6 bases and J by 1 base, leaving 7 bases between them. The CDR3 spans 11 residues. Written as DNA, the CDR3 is TGCAGTGCGAGACGATCCTACGAGCAGTACTTC. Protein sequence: CSARRSYEQYF.

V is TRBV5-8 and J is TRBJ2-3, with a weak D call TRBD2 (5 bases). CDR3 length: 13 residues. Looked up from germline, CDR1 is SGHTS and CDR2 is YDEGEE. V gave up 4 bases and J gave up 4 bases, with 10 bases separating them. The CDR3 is CASSLEAADTQYF. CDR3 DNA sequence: TGTGCCAGCAGCCTGGAAGCGGCAGATACGCAGTATTTT.

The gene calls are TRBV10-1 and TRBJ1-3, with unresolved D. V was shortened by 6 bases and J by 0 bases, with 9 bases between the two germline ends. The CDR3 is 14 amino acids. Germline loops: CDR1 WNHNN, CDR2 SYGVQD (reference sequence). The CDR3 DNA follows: TGCGCCAGCAGCCCGACGGTCTCTGGAAACACCATATATTTT. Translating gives CASSPTVSGNTIYF.

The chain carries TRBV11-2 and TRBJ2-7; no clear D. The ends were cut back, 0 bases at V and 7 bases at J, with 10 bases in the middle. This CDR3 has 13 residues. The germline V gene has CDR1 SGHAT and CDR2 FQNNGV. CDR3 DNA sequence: TGTGCCAGCAGCTTAGATACGGTGGGGGAGCAGTACTTC. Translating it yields CASSLDTVGEQYF.

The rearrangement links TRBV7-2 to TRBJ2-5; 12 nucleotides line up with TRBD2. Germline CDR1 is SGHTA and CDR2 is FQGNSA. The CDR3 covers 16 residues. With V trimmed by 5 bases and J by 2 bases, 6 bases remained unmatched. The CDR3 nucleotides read TGTGCCAGCAGCCAGCAACTAGCGGGAGGACAAGAGACCCAGTACTTC. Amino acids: CASSQQLAGGQETQYF.

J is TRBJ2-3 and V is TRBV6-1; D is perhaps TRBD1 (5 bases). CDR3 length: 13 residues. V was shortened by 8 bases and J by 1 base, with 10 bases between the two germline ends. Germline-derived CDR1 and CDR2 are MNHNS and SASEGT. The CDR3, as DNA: TGTGCCAGCGTTACCAGGGGCACAGATACGCAGTATTTT. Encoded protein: CASVTRGTDTQYF.

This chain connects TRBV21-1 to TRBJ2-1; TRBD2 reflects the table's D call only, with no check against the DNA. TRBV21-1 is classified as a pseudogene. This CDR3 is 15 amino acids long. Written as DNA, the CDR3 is TGTGCCAGCAGCCTGAGGACTAGCGGATACAATGAGCAGTTCTTC. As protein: CASSLRTSGYNEQFF.

The CDR3: CASRPRPGQGASQPQHF. DNA of the CDR3: TGTGCCAGCAGGCCACGCCCGGGACAGGGGGCTTCTCAGCCCCAGCATTTT. The V call is TRBV27, the J call TRBJ1-5; 12 bases agree with TRBD1. Germline CDR1 and CDR2: MNHEY and SMNVEV (reference sequence). Unmatched junction bases numbered 12, after V lost 6 bases and J lost 6 bases. CDR3 length: 17 residues.

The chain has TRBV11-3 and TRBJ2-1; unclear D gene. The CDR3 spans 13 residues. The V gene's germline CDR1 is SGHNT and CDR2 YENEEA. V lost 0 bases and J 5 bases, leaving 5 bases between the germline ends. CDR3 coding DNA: TGTGCCAGCAGCTTAGATCGAAACAATGAGCAGTTCTTC. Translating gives CASSLDRNNEQFF.

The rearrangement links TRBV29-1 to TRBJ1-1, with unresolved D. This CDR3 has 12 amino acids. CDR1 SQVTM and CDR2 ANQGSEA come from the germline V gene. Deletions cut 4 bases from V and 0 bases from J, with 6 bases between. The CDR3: CSVADLNTEAFF. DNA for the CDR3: TGCAGCGTTGCGGACCTGAACACTGAAGCTTTCTTT.

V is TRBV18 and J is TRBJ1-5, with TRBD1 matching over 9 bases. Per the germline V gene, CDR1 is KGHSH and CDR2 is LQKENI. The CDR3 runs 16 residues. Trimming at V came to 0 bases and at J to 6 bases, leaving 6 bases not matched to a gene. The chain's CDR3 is CASSPPLQGAGQPQHF. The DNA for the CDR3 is TGTGCCAGCTCACCACCTCTACAGGGGGCAGGTCAGCCCCAGCATTTT.

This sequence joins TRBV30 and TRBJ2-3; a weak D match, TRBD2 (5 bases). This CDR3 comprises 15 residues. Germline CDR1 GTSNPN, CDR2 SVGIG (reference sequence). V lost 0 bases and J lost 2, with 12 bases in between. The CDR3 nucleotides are TGTGCCTGGAGTGTATGGCTAGCCAACACAGATACGCAGTATTTT. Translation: CAWSVWLANTDTQYF.

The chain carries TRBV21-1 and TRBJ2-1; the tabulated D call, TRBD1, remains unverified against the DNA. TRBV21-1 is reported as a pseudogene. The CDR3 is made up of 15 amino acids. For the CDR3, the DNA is TGTGCCAGCAGCAACAGGCGTCTCCCCTACAATGAGCAGTTCTTC. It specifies CASSNRRLPYNEQFF.

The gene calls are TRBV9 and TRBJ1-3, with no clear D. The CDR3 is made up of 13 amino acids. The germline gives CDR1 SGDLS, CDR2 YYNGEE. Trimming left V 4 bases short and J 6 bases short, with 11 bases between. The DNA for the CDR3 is TGTGCCAGCAGCCCTTACCGGGAAAACACCATATATTTT. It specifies CASSPYRENTIYF. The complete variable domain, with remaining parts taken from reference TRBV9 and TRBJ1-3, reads DSGVTQTPKHLITATGQRVTLRCSPRSGDLSVYWYQQSLDQGLQFLIQYYNGEERAKGNILERFSAQQFPDLHSELNLSSLELGDSALYFCASSPYRENTIYFGEGSWLTVV.

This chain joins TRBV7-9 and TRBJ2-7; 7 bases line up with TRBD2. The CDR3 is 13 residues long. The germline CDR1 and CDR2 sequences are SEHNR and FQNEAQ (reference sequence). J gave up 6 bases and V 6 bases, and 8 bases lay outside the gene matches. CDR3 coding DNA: TGTGCCAGCAGTCCCGGCGGGGGAGGCGAGCAGTACTTC. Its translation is CASSPGGGGEQYF. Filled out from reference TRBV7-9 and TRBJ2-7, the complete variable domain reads DTGVSQNPRHKITKRGQNVTFRCDPISEHNRLYWYRQTLGQGPEFLTYFQNEAQLEKSRLLSDRFSAERPKGSFSTLEIQRTEQGDSAMYLCASSPGGGGEQYFGPGTRLTVT.

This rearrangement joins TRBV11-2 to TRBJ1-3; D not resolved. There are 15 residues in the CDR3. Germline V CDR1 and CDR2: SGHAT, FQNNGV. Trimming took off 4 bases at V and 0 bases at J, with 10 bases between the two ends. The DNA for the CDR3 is TGTGCCAGCAGCTCCAGCTTAGCCTCTGGAAACACCATATATTTT. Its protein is CASSSSLASGNTIYF. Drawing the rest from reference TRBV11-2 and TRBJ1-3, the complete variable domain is EAGVAQSPRYKIIEKRQSVAFWCNPISGHATLYWYQQILGQGPKLLIQFQNNGVVDDSQLPKDRFSAERLKGVDSTLKIQPAKLEDSAVYLCASSSSLASGNTIYFGEGSWLTVV.

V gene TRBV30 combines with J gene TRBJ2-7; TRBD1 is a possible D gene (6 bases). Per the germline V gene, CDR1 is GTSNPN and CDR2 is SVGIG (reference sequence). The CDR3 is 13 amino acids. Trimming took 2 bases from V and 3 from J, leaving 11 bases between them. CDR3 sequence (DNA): TGTGCCTGGAGTCGGGACACCAACTACGAGCAGTACTTC. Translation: CAWSRDTNYEQYF. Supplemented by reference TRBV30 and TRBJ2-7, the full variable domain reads SQTIHQWPATLVQPVGSPLSLECTVEGTSNPNLYWYRQAAGRGLQLLFYSVGIGQISSEVPQNLSASRPQDRQFILSSKKLLLSDSGFYLCAWSRDTNYEQYFGPGTRLTVT.

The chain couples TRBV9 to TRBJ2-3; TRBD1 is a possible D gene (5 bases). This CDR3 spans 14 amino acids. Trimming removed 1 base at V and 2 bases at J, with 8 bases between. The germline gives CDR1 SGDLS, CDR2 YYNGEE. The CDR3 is CASSVQGSTDTQYF. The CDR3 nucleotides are TGTGCCAGCAGCGTACAGGGATCCACAGATACGCAGTATTTT.

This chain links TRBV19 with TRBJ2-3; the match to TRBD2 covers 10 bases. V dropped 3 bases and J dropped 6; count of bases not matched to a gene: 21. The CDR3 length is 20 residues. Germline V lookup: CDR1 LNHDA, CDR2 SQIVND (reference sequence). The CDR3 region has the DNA TGTGCCAGTAGTATGGCAACAGGGGTCGGGCTAGCGGGGGCGAGGGATACGCAGTATTTT. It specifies CASSMATGVGLAGARDTQYF.

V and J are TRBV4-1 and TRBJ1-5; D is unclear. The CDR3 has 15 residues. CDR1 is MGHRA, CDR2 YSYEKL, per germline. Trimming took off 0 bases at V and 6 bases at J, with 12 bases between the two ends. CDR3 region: CASSQDLPGSQPQHF. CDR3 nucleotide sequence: TGCGCCAGCAGCCAAGATCTCCCAGGTTCTCAGCCCCAGCATTTT.

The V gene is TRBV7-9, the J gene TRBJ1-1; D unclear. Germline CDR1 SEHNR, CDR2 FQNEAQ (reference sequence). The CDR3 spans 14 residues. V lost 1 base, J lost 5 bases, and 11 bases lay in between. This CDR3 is CASSLGSGWTEAFF. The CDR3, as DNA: TGTGCCAGCAGCTTAGGTTCAGGATGGACTGAAGCTTTCTTT.

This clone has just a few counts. CDR3 DNA: TGTGCCAGCAGCGATGAAAAACTGTTTTTT. Amino acid sequence: CASSDEKLFF. The rearrangement links TRBV9 to TRBJ1-4; the D is unclear. Germline V gene sequence: CDR1 SGDLS, CDR2 YYNGEE. This CDR3 has 10 amino acids. V was clipped by 3 bases and J by 6 bases, with 0 bases between them.

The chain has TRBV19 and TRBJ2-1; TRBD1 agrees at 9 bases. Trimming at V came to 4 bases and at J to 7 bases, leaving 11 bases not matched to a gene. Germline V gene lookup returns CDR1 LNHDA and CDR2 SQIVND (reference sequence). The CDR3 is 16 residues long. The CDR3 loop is CASSNSGTGLENEQFF. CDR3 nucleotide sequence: TGTGCCAGTAGTAATTCCGGGACAGGGTTGGAAAATGAGCAGTTCTTC.

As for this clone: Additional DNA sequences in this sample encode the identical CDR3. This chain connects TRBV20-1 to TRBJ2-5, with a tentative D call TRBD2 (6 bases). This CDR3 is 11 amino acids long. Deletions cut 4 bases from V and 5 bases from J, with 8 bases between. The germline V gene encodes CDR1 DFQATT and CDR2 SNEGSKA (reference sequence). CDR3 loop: CSAKREETQYF. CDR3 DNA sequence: TGCAGTGCTAAACGGGAGGAGACCCAGTACTTC.

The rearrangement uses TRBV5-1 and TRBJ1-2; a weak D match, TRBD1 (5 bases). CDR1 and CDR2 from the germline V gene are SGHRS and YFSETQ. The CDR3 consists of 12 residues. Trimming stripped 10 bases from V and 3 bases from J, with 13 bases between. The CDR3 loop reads CASAGQYYGYTF. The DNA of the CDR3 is TGCGCCTCGGCAGGGCAGTACTATGGCTACACCTTC.

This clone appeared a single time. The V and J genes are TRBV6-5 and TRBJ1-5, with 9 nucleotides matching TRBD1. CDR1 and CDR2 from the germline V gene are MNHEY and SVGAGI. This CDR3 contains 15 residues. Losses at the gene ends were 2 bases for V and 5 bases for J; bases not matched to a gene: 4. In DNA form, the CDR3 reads TGTGCCAGCAGTTACGGGACAGGGATTGATCAGCCCCAGCATTTT. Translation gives CASSYGTGIDQPQHF.

This CDR3 reads CASGFRGRNEQFF. Here the CDR3 DNA reads TGTGCTAGTGGTTTCAGGGGACGCAATGAGCAGTTCTTC. The chain employs TRBV12-5 and TRBJ2-1, with D tentatively TRBD1 (6 bases). Germline V gene sequence: CDR1 LGHNT, CDR2 FRNRAP. V lost 3 bases and J lost 6, with 9 bases in between. This CDR3 is built from 13 residues.

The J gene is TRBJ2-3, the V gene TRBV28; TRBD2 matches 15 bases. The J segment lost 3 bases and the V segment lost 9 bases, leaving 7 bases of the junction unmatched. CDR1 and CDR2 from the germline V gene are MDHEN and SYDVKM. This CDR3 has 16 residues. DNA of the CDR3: TGTGCCAGTAGCATTGGACTAGCGGGAGGGACAGATACGCAGTATTTT. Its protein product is CASSIGLAGGTDTQYF.